This T cell receptor (beta chain) was found in a study of cytomegalovirus exposure and HLA in healthy donors (dated 2017 in TCRdb). Regarding the research as a whole: An earlier analysis of a few hundred of the donors reported over 250 Gb of sequence data and 117 million unique TCR beta sequences obtained from about 200 million T cells. Along with the roughly 670-subject first cohort, a separate validation cohort of more than 90 different subjects was used. HLA typing covered class I and class II loci at four-digit resolution. Genome-wide SNP genotypes for about 65% of the roughly 670 donors were used in a later genetic analysis, which treated that subset as a discovery cohort. The genetic ancestry cluster associated with self-reported Caucasian donors included 81% of the roughly 390 genotyped donors. Roughly five DR-DQ haplotypes were handled as single units for association and clustering because linkage in the cohort was strong. Donor age, sex, ethnicity and CMV serostatus were compiled together with the repertoire data. An earlier analysis of roughly 580 of the donors used high-throughput TCR beta sequencing to judge whether each TCR beta V gene segment behaved as functional or pseudogenic. The T cell repertoires of some 700 subjects were profiled by immunosequencing and related to cytomegalovirus serostatus. The study was designed to test whether signatures of past pathogen exposure could be identified by cataloging public T cell receptors. Rather than drawing on any new phenotypic data, the later analysis identified candidate immune exposures from TCR beta sequences and the way those sequences occurred across donors. On average, 235,054 unique TCR beta nucleotide sequences were sequenced per donor among a few hundred genotyped donors of the cohort, with 15% to 20% of those sequences being non-productive. All discovery cohort repertoires had been generated using a single sequencing platform. To study patterns of TCR occurrence, a later analysis re-analyzed previously published TCR beta repertoires from 600 to 750 donors and added high-resolution HLA genotyping. An early release that covered several hundred HLA-typed donors contained around 300 gigabases of sequencing data and some 87 million unique TCR sequences. The study combined high-throughput TCR immunosequencing, statistical association of individual TCRs with disease status, and machine learning to predict cytomegalovirus infection status. The number of typed donors differed by locus: about 620-630 for A, B, C, DRB1 and DQB1; some 540 for DQA1; around 610 for DPA1; and some 470 for DPB1. On the study overall, not on this receptor specifically: A later genetic analysis reported fewer N-insertions in productive TCRs among donors in an Asian-associated ancestry cluster than the approximately 670-donor mean. Correlated functional status among segregating V segments might be attributable to linkage disequilibrium, but an unknown experimental factor could not be ruled out. A group of highly shared sequence variants was considered likely to be a technical artifact of the sequencing pipeline. According to a later analysis, TCR association rates differed among HLA loci, with DRB1 alleles showing the most associated TCRs and HLA-C alleles showing the fewest. Roughly uniform sequencing depth across donors was assumed in presence/absence analyses, although this assumption may not hold. Several of the top co-occurrence clusters appeared to be linked to parvovirus B19, influenza, CMV and Epstein-Barr virus, according to a later analysis. The 87-base-pair reads could not distinguish some IMGT-functional V segments, including TRBV6-2 and TRBV6-3, so those segments were excluded. A further reported finding was that TCR beta sequences accurately predicted the HLA-A and HLA-B alleles for most subjects in the first cohort. When HLA alleles, especially DR and DQ, strongly co-occurred, attributing TCR associations to individual alleles was difficult. Compared with equally common non-associated chains, HLA-associated TCR beta chains in a later analysis were more clonally expanded and had lower generation probabilities. In vitro tests confirmed that a few of the cytomegalovirus-associated TCR beta chains recognize cytomegalovirus antigens. In a later genetic analysis, a missense DCLRE1C variant was associated with V-gene and J-gene trimming of TCR beta chains, and the association was replicated in an independent cohort. In an earlier analysis of some 540 of the donors, most TCR beta V segments appeared in productive rearrangements about 90% or about 30% of the time, broadly matching IMGT annotations. The cohort was sequenced for TCR beta chains only, and without alpha or paired-chain data the features that could be detected were limited. The authors suggested that the approach could potentially be extended to other disease states and immunological phenotypes. A later analysis found that most CMV-associated TCR beta chains appeared HLA-restricted, with HLA associations seemingly driven largely by CMV exposure. While some public TCRs were present in many individuals, most TCR sequences turned up only very rarely across donors. A later analysis associated 15,000 to 20,000 TCR beta sequences with specific HLA alleles at a false discovery rate of 0.05. Immune exposure information for the cohort was limited to CMV serostatus. The study listed 150 to 200 TCR beta chains as associated with cytomegalovirus. Because counts were too low, roughly 16 rarely observed V segments, including chromosome 9 orphons, were excluded from the earlier analysis of 587 of the donors. The classifier was reported to diagnose cytomegalovirus status with high specificity and sensitivity in both the original and validation cohorts. Because some donors lacked HLA typing at each locus, the association tests relied only on the typed subset.

About this clone itself: This receptor's antigen is unknown. Qualities for individual bases were not recorded, and no much larger clone is one base off.

The cysteine opens and the phenylalanine closes a CDR3 of 16 amino acids. CDR3 DNA only is kept here, 48 bases in frame from base 1. The V end gives up 5 bases and the J end 0 bases, leaving 7 bases in the junction not matched to a gene. From a lookup of the germline V gene, CDR1 and CDR2 are SGHVS and FQNEAQ. The cohort comprised some 680 healthy bone marrow donors. All cohort members were sampled while nominally healthy, although unrecorded immune exposures were likely present. The donor was CMV seronegative and was included in the group of a few hundred seronegative cohort members. A peripheral blood sample was provided by each donor, and peripheral blood mononuclear cells were used for TCR beta sequencing. Genomic DNA extraction from the blood cell samples was performed with the Qiagen DNeasy Blood Extraction Kit. Receptor amplification or capture employed the immunoSEQ multiplex PCR assay. For the multiplex PCR, a mixture combining 60 forward primers for TCR Vbeta segments and 13 reverse primers for TCR Jbeta segments was used. A multiplex PCR assay on genomic DNA amplified the CDR3 region of rearranged TCR beta genes. The amplified TCR beta libraries were sequenced on the Illumina HiSeq System as 87-base-pair reads. The original methods were these. In a later analysis, tens of millions of unique TCR beta chains were counted across the approximately 640 repertoires, and roughly 10 million of these chains were shared by at least two donors. Raw reads were error-corrected and collapsed into unique sequences with a nearest-neighbor algorithm that merged closely related sequences to remove PCR and sequencing errors. V, D and J gene segments were assigned by aligning CDR3 sequences to IMGT reference sequences. For a sequence to be retained, a match of at least six nucleotides was required to both a V gene segment and a J gene segment. A rearrangement counted as productive if the CDR3 had no stop codons and remained in frame with V and J, and every other rearrangement counted as non-productive. Following IMGT convention, CDR3 was defined as the stretch from the second conserved V-encoded cysteine up to the conserved J-encoded phenylalanine. The earlier analysis of 587 of the donors excluded sequences that lacked an unambiguous match to a single V gene segment. An earlier analysis of 587 of the donors classified V segments as functional when productive rearrangements were above 56.7% and as segregating when the standard deviation between donors was above 5%. A statistical classification framework was built for diagnosing cytomegalovirus status from the catalog of TCR beta chain sequences. A later analysis assigned V and J genes by comparing TCR nucleotide sequences with IMGT/GENE-DB human TR gene sequences. In a later analysis, CDR3 sequences and most-parsimonious VDJ recombination scenarios were assigned using the TCRdist pipeline. A later analysis defined each TCR beta chain by its CDR3 amino acid sequence plus V-gene family, and excluded reads lacking a unique V-gene family. As a way to deal with suspected cross-contamination and a sequencing artifact, a later analysis dropped 500 to 700 nucleotide sequences that were highly shared and had low generation probability. A later analysis calculated a clonal expansion index for each public chain from normalized within-repertoire ranks of inferred template counts. In a later analysis, generation probabilities were computed using a VDJ recombination model fitted to out-of-frame rearrangements, and the results were checked against IGoR. Hypergeometric tests were used in a later analysis to score TCR-TCR, TCR-HLA and TCR-CMV co-occurrence, with a repertoire-size bias correction applied to the TCR pairs. In a later analysis, false discovery rates were estimated by permuting HLA or CMV assignments 20 times. In a later analysis, co-occurring TCRs were grouped with DBSCAN, and TCRdist sequence similarity was added when clustering was performed within HLA-allele-positive subsets. Repertoires with fewer than 30,000 or more than 120,000 public chains, plus five repertoires with anomalous nucleotide sharing, were excluded from co-occurrence clustering. TCRdb carries this immuneACCESS record with in-frame sequences only. Its versions omit some clonotypes, under half of them owing to an unresolved V gene in the studies checked, with the rest unexplained. V and J calls and clone size are copied from that table; D and trimming were computed from the DNA. Across this sample there are 190,000 or so clones, with roughly 87% seen only once. Jointly, the top ten make up 1.6% of the sample.

The sample taken for sequencing was PBMCs. Rearrangement joined TRBV7-8 to TRBJ1-3; TRBD1 lines up with 7 middle nucleotides. The source of this sequence is a man between 45 and 60 years old in good health and CMV-seronegative. The base sequence is TGTGCCAGCAGCCTCAGACAGGGAAGCTCTGGAAACACCATATATTTT. Its amino acids are CASSLRQGSSGNTIYF.